Each of the 17 T cell receptor beta chains below was sequenced from the same sample in a study of blood T cell repertoires in COVID-19. Assay: immunoSEQ multiplex PCR; the TCRdb copy retains only in-frame clones and omits some. This repertoire shows about 380,000 clones, 88% found once; its top ten account for 0.9% to 1.5%. The material sequenced was PBMCs or T cells enriched from blood (not recorded which). These receptors originate from a woman aged 18-29 years who had recovered from COVID-19.

This chain joins TRBV5-1 and TRBJ1-4; a possible D gene is TRBD1 (6 bases). V lost 4 bases and J 3 bases, leaving 13 bases between the germline ends. Germline V lookup: CDR1 SGHRS, CDR2 YFSETQ. The CDR3 sequence is 15 residues long. The DNA for the CDR3 is TGCGCCAGCAGCGTACAGGGAGCATCTAATGAAAAACTGTTTTTT. Translating it yields CASSVQGASNEKLFF.

CDR3 coding DNA: TGTGCCAGTAGTATAGAGGGGACAGGGGATTCACCCCTCCACTTT. The encoded protein is CASSIEGTGDSPLHF. The rearrangement links TRBV19 to TRBJ1-6; 10 bases agree with TRBD1. The CDR3 is 15 residues long. After removal of 0 bases from V and 8 bases from J, the junction contained 1 base not matched to a gene. CDR1 is LNHDA, CDR2 SQIVND, per germline (reference sequence).

V is TRBV11-2 and J is TRBJ2-2; no firm D call. This CDR3 region has 11 residues. CDR1 is SGHAT and CDR2 is FQNNGV in the germline V gene. V was shortened by 3 bases and J by 6 bases, with 2 bases between the two germline ends. For the CDR3, the DNA is TGTGCCAGCAGCTTCGCCGGGGAGCTGTTTTTT. It specifies CASSFAGELFF.

The chain combines TRBV6-5 with TRBJ2-7; D perhaps matches TRBD1 (6 bases). The CDR3 covers 12 residues. Per the germline V gene, CDR1 is MNHEY and CDR2 is SVGAGI. Deletions cut 5 bases from V and 6 bases from J, with 11 bases between. The CDR3 DNA reads as TGTGCCAGCAGTAACAGGGATGGCGAGCAGTACTTC. Protein sequence: CASSNRDGEQYF.

The chain uses TRBV10-3 and TRBJ1-3, with D perhaps matching TRBD1 (6 bases). V lost 7 bases, J lost 0 bases, and 13 bases lay in between. Germline loops: CDR1 ENHRY, CDR2 SYGVKD. The CDR3 covers 15 residues. CDR3 loop: CAITQDSYSGNTIYF. CDR3 nucleotide sequence: TGTGCCATCACCCAGGACAGTTACTCTGGAAACACCATATATTTT.

The chain joins TRBV11-2 to TRBJ1-4; 7 positions match TRBD1. CDR3 length: 15 residues. V gave up 5 bases and J gave up 4 bases; unmatched junction bases: 7. Germline values: CDR1 SGHAT, CDR2 FQNNGV. The CDR3 DNA is TGTGCCAGCAGCCGAAGACAGGGCAGTAATGAAAAACTGTTTTTT. Its translation: CASSRRQGSNEKLFF. Variable domain in full (rest from reference TRBV11-2 and TRBJ1-4): EAGVAQSPRYKIIEKRQSVAFWCNPISGHATLYWYQQILGQGPKLLIQFQNNGVVDDSQLPKDRFSAERLKGVDSTLKIQPAKLEDSAVYLCASSRRQGSNEKLFFGSGTQLSVL.

The V and J genes are TRBV29-1 and TRBJ1-1, with a tentative D call TRBD1 (6 bases). CDR1 and CDR2 from the germline V gene are SQVTM and ANQGSEA. V was trimmed by 2 bases and J by 1 base, leaving 17 bases between them. This CDR3 comprises 16 residues. CDR3 sequence reads: CSVELPGEGSNTEAFF. CDR3 sequence (DNA): TGCAGCGTTGAACTGCCAGGGGAAGGGTCGAACACTGAAGCTTTCTTT. The variable domain in full, completed from reference TRBV29-1 and TRBJ1-1, reads SAVISQKPSRDICQRGTSLTIQCQVDSQVTMMFWYRQQPGQSLTLIATANQGSEATYESGFVIDKFPISRPNLTFSTLTVSNMSPEDSSIYLCSVELPGEGSNTEAFFGQGTRLTVV.

This clone was picked up a small number of times. This chain uses TRBV6-5 with TRBJ1-2, with D hard to call. The CDR3 is 14 residues long. From germline, CDR1 is MNHEY and CDR2 SVGAGI. Trimming stripped 2 bases from V and 7 bases from J, with 14 bases between. CDR3: CASSYTGESGGYTF. The CDR3 DNA sequence: TGTGCCAGCAGTTACACCGGGGAATCGGGTGGCTACACCTTC.

The chain links TRBV5-1 to TRBJ1-2; D remains unclear. CDR1 and CDR2 (germline): SGHRS, YFSETQ. Trimming pared 1 base from V and 2 bases from J, leaving 9 bases between. This CDR3 region has 14 residues. CDR3 nucleotides: TGCGCCAGCAGCTTGTACGTCGGGAACTATGGCTACACCTTC. Translating it yields CASSLYVGNYGYTF.

The gene calls are TRBV14 and TRBJ1-2; 10 bases align to TRBD1. After removal of 5 bases from V and 4 bases from J, the junction contained 10 bases not matched to a gene. CDR1 SGHDN and CDR2 FVKESK come from the germline V gene. The CDR3 contains 16 residues. The CDR3 DNA reads as TGTGCCAGCAGCTCCTTACCGGGACAGGGGAGCTATGGCTACACCTTC. Its translation is CASSSLPGQGSYGYTF. Variable domain in full (rest from reference TRBV14 and TRBJ1-2): EAGVTQFPSHSVIEKGQTVTLRCDPISGHDNLYWYRRVMGKEIKFLLHFVKESKQDESGMPNNRFLAERTGGTYSTLKVQPAELEDSGVYFCASSSLPGQGSYGYTFGSGTRLTVV.

CDR3 in DNA: TGTGCCGGGGGGCGGGACAGAAACTATGGCTACACCTTC. Protein product: CAGGRDRNYGYTF. V is TRBV30 and J is TRBJ1-2; TRBD1 agrees at 7 bases. The CDR3 extends over 13 amino acids. After removal of 8 bases from V and 2 bases from J, the junction contained 8 bases not matched to a gene. Looked up from germline, CDR1 is GTSNPN and CDR2 is SVGIG (reference sequence).

This clone was counted only a few times. The rearrangement joins TRBV4-3 to TRBJ1-2, with D unresolved. This CDR3 is 14 amino acids long. Per the germline V gene, CDR1 is LGHNA and CDR2 is YSLEER. With 0 bases removed from V and 4 bases from J, the gap between germline ends came to 9 bases. The CDR3 DNA sequence: TGCGCCAGCAGCCAAGATGAAGACTCCTATGGCTACACCTTC. It translates to CASSQDEDSYGYTF.

This clone was detected once. The chain's CDR3 is CASSNLTGAVVETQYF. CDR3 in DNA: TGTGCCAGCAGCAACTTGACTGGGGCAGTGGTGGAGACCCAGTACTTC. The rearrangement joins TRBV9 to TRBJ2-5, with D possibly being TRBD1 (5 bases). The V and J ends lost 4 bases and 5 bases respectively, with 21 bases between them. Looked up from germline, CDR1 is SGDLS and CDR2 is YYNGEE. The CDR3 sequence is 16 residues long.

The chain is built from TRBV9 and TRBJ1-1, with TRBD1 matching over 11 bases. The CDR3 totals 16 residues. V was pared by 5 bases and J by 1 base, with 7 bases of the junction left unmatched. Germline V CDR1 and CDR2: SGDLS, YYNGEE. CDR3: CASRRGTGGKNTEAFF. The CDR3 bases are TGTGCCAGCAGGAGAGGGACAGGGGGGAAGAACACTGAAGCTTTCTTT. The full variable domain, in which reference TRBV9 and TRBJ1-1 provide the parts outside the CDR3, is DSGVTQTPKHLITATGQRVTLRCSPRSGDLSVYWYQQSLDQGLQFLIQYYNGEERAKGNILERFSAQQFPDLHSELNLSSLELGDSALYFCASRRGTGGKNTEAFFGQGTRLTVV.

This chain uses TRBV9 with TRBJ1-5, with 7 bases identical to TRBD1. Germline V gene lookup returns CDR1 SGDLS and CDR2 YYNGEE. The CDR3 length is 15 residues. V gave up 4 bases and J gave up 0 bases; unmatched junction bases: 4. The CDR3 nucleotides are TGTGCCAGCAGCCCGGGACAGAATAGCAATCAGCCCCAGCATTTT. The encoded protein is CASSPGQNSNQPQHF. Based on the CDR3 plus reference TRBV9 and TRBJ1-5, the full variable domain is DSGVTQTPKHLITATGQRVTLRCSPRSGDLSVYWYQQSLDQGLQFLIQYYNGEERAKGNILERFSAQQFPDLHSELNLSSLELGDSALYFCASSPGQNSNQPQHFGDGTRLSIL.

Remarks on this clone: The junction differs from germline at one of its ends, possibly a read error. CDR3 sequence: CASSGRDAGVRF. The CDR3, as DNA: TGCGCCAGCAGCGGACGGGACGCAGGGGTTCGCTTC. The chain has TRBV5-1 and TRBJ2-7; D is possibly TRBD1 (6 bases). Germline CDR1 is SGHRS and CDR2 is YFSETQ. The CDR3 spans 12 residues.

V gene TRBV28 combines with J gene TRBJ1-6; 10 positions match TRBD1. J lost 10 bases, V lost 7 bases, and 10 bases had no gene match. The length of the CDR3 is 15 residues. Germline V CDR1 and CDR2: MDHEN, SYDVKM. The DNA for the CDR3 is TGTGCCAGCATCTCCGGGACAGGGGTTGGGTCACCCCTCCACTTT. Its protein product is CASISGTGVGSPLHF.